Below are 11 T cell receptor beta chains sequenced from a single sample in a study of early T cells in non-severe SARS-CoV-2 infection. From the 5' RACE reads, TCRdb called clonotypes with MiXCR, one entry per CDR3 protein. The sample consists of fewer than 80,000 distinct CDR3 sequences, 3.5% to 6% of them appearing once. This specimen consisted of whole blood, obtained at baseline. All receptors derive from an adult who was a healthcare worker with PCR-confirmed SARS-CoV-2 infection or an uninfected control (not recorded which). The donor label of this sample is uncertain.

This clonotype was detected many times. This sequence joins TRBV20-1 and TRBJ2-5; the match to TRBD2 covers 11 bases. The germline CDR1 and CDR2 sequences are DFQATT and SNEGSKA (reference sequence). This CDR3 contains 12 residues. For the CDR3, the DNA is TGCAGCCTTAGCGGGGGGGCCGAGACCCAGTACTTC. It specifies CSLSGGAETQYF.

This clonotype occurred many times. The rearrangement links TRBV12-3 or TRBV12-4 to TRBJ1-6, with D unresolved. The V end was cut by 6 bases, the J end by 4 bases, with 13 bases between. The CDR3 runs to 15 residues. DNA for the CDR3: TGTGCCAGCAGGCGCGGATCGGAGTATAATTCACCCCTCCACTTT. Amino acids: CASRRGSEYNSPLHF.

The genes are TRBV28 and TRBJ1-5; D remains ambiguous. CDR3 length equals 13 residues. In germline, CDR1 is MDHEN, CDR2 SYDVKM. V lost 1 base and J 4 bases, leaving 5 bases between the germline ends. The CDR3 loop reads CASSLSGNQPQHF. The CDR3 region has the DNA TGTGCCAGCAGTTTATCAGGAAATCAGCCCCAGCATTTT.

Many counts were recorded for this clonotype. The chain links TRBV11-2 to TRBJ1-2, with 9 bases matching TRBD1. The CDR3 covers 13 residues. The germline V gene has CDR1 SGHAT and CDR2 FQNNGV. The ends lost 5 bases at V and 5 bases at J; junction bases unmatched: 3. CDR3 DNA: TGTGCCAGCAGCGCGGGGACAGGGTATGGCTACACCTTC. It encodes CASSAGTGYGYTF. Full variable domain (remainder filled in from reference TRBV11-2 and TRBJ1-2): EAGVAQSPRYKIIEKRQSVAFWCNPISGHATLYWYQQILGQGPKLLIQFQNNGVVDDSQLPKDRFSAERLKGVDSTLKIQPAKLEDSAVYLCASSAGTGYGYTFGSGTRLTVV.

This clonotype was seen a few times. The J gene is TRBJ1-5, the V gene TRBV7-2; tentatively, D is TRBD1 (5 bases). The CDR3 is 17 residues long. V shed 0 bases and J shed 2 bases, with 14 bases lying between them. From germline, CDR1 is SGHTA and CDR2 FQGNSA. CDR3: CASSLAVGGGGNQPQHF. As DNA, the CDR3 is TGTGCCAGCAGCTTAGCGGTCGGGGGAGGTGGCAATCAGCCCCAGCATTTT. Together with reference TRBV7-2 and TRBJ1-5, the CDR3 gives the full variable domain: GAGVSQSPSNKVTEKGKDVELRCDPISGHTALYWYRQSLGQGLEFLIYFQGNSAPDKSGLPSDRFSAERTGGSVSTLTIQRTQQEDSAVYLCASSLAVGGGGNQPQHFGDGTRLSIL.

This chain links TRBV3-2 with TRBJ2-7; TRBD2 reflects the table's D call only, with no check against the DNA. TRBV3-2 counts as a pseudogene. There are 16 residues in the CDR3. The CDR3 sequence: CASSQDRRGPSYEQYF. The CDR3 nucleotides read TGTGCCAGCAGCCAAGATCGTCGTGGCCCCTCCTACGAGCAGTACTTC.

This clonotype occurred many times. This rearrangement joins TRBV7-9 to TRBJ1-2; TRBD1 is a possible D gene (6 bases). Germline V lookup: CDR1 SEHNR, CDR2 FQNEAQ (reference sequence). Trimming left V 5 bases short and J 2 bases short, with 9 bases between. CDR3 length: 13 amino acids. In DNA form, the CDR3 reads TGTGCCAGCAGCCTCGGACAGAACTATGGCTACACCTTC. This sequence encodes CASSLGQNYGYTF.

The rearrangement joins TRBV5-4 to TRBJ1-1, with D hard to call. CDR3 length equals 14 residues. Between the trimmed V and J ends, which lost 2 bases and 1 base, there was a span of 9 bases. The germline V gene encodes CDR1 SGHNT and CDR2 YYREEE (reference sequence). CDR3 region: CASSFSLGNTEAFF. CDR3 sequence (DNA): TGTGCCAGCAGCTTTTCATTGGGGAACACTGAAGCTTTCTTT. The entire variable domain, with the rest obtained from reference TRBV5-4 and TRBJ1-1, is as follows: ETGVTQSPTHLIKTRGQQVTLRCSSQSGHNTVSWYQQALGQGPQFIFQYYREEENGRGNFPPRFSGLQFPNYSSELNVNALELDDSALYLCASSFSLGNTEAFFGQGTRLTVV.

This clonotype was detected a few times. The CDR3 nucleotides read TGCGCCAGCAGCCCCTCAAGTTTAGCGGTGAGCTCCTACGAGCAGTACTTC. Residues: CASSPSSLAVSSYEQYF. V usage is TRBV4-1 and J usage is TRBJ2-7; TRBD2 is a possible D gene (6 bases). The V and J ends lost 4 bases and 0 bases respectively, with 19 bases between them. The germline V gene encodes CDR1 MGHRA and CDR2 YSYEKL. The CDR3 has 17 amino acids.

This clonotype was seen repeatedly, ten times or more. The gene calls are TRBV29-1 and TRBJ2-1; a possible D gene is TRBD1 (5 bases). The CDR3 is 12 residues long. Per the germline V gene, CDR1 is SQVTM and CDR2 is ANQGSEA. The germline V and J ends were trimmed by 3 bases and 7 bases, with 10 bases remaining between them. The CDR3 here is CSVDRVYNEQFF. The CDR3 DNA reads as TGCAGCGTTGACAGGGTTTATAATGAGCAGTTCTTC.

There are many counts of this clonotype. The V gene is TRBV20-1, the J gene TRBJ2-7; D is unresolved. CDR1 DFQATT and CDR2 SNEGSKA come from the germline V gene (reference sequence). The V end was cut by 3 bases, the J end by 3 bases, with 12 bases between. There are 13 residues in the CDR3. This CDR3 reads CSARVPPIYEQYF. CDR3 DNA sequence: TGCAGTGCTAGGGTTCCCCCCATCTACGAGCAGTACTTC.